This T cell receptor beta chain was sequenced in a study of cytomegalovirus exposure and HLA in healthy donors. The CDR3 has 15 residues. Germline CDR1 is LNHNV and CDR2 is YYDKDF (reference sequence). The ends lost 0 bases at V and 8 bases at J; junction bases unmatched: 6. A multiplex PCR was run with 60 Vbeta primers and 13 Jbeta primers. Here immunoSEQ multiplex PCR was the method, and the copy in TCRdb shows in-frame clones only, minus some. The sample carries some 91,000 clones, about 78% recorded once. The chain links TRBV15 to TRBJ1-2, with 10 bases identical to TRBD1. The source material was PBMCs. This sequence was found in a man aged 40-55 years in good health and CMV-seronegative. The CDR3 region is CATSRDQGQGSGYTF. The CDR3 DNA follows: TGTGCCACCAGCAGAGACCAGGGACAGGGGAGCGGCTACACCTTC.